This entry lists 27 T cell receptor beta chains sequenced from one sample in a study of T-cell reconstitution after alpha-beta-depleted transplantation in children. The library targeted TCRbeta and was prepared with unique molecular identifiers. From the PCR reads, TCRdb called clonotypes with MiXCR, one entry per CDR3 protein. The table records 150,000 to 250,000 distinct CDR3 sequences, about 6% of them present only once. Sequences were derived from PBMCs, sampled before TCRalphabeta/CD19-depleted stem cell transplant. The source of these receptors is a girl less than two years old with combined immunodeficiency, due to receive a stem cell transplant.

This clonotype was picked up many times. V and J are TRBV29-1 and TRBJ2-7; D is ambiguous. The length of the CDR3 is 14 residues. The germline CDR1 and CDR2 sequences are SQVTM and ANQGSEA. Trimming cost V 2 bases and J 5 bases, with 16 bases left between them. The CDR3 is CSVELPPVKDEQYF. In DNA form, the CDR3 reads TGCAGCGTTGAACTTCCCCCAGTCAAAGACGAGCAGTACTTC.

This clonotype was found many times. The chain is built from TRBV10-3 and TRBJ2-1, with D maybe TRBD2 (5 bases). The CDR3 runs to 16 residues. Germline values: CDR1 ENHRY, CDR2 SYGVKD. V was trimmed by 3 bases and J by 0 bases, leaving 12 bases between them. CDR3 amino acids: CAISDEPGSSYNEQFF. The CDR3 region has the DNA TGTGCCATCAGTGATGAGCCGGGGAGCTCCTACAATGAGCAGTTCTTC.

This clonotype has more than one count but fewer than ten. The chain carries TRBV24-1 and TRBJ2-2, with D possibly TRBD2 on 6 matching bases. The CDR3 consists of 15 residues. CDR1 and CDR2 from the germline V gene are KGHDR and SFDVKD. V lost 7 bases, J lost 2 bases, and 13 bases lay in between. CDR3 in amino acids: CATSPLRGNTGELFF. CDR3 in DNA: TGTGCCACCAGCCCTCTGCGGGGTAACACCGGGGAGCTGTTTTTT.

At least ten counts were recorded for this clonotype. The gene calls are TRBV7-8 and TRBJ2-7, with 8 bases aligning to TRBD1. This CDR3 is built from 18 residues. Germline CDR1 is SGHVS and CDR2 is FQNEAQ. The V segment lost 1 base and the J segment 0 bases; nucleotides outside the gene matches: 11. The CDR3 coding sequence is TGTGCCAGCAGCTTAGTCGGAGGACAGGGCCCGAGCTCCTACGAGCAGTACTTC. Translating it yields CASSLVGGQGPSSYEQYF.

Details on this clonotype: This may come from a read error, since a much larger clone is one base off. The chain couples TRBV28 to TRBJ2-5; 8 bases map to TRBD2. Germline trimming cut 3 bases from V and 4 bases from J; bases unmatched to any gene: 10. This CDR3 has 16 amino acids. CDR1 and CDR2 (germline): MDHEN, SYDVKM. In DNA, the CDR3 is TGTGCCAGCAGTTTGTATTCGGGGGGGACCCGAGAGACCCAGTACTTC. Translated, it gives CASSLYSGGTRETQYF.

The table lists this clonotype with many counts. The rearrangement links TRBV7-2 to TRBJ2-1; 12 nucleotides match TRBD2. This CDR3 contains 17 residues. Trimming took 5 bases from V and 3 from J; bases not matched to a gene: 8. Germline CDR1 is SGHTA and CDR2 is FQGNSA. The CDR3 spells CASSTRLAGAFYNEQFF. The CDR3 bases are TGTGCCAGCAGCACCCGACTAGCGGGGGCCTTCTACAATGAGCAGTTCTTC. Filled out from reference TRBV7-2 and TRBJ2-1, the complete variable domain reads GAGVSQSPSNKVTEKGKDVELRCDPISGHTALYWYRQSLGQGLEFLIYFQGNSAPDKSGLPSDRFSAERTGGSVSTLTIQRTQQEDSAVYLCASSTRLAGAFYNEQFFGPGTRLTVL.

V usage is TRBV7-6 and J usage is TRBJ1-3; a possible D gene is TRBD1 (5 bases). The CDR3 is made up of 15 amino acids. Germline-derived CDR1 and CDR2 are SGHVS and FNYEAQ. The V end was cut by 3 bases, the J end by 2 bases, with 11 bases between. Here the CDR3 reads CASSFYGDAGNTIYF. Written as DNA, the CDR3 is TGTGCCAGCAGCTTTTACGGGGACGCTGGAAACACCATATATTTT.

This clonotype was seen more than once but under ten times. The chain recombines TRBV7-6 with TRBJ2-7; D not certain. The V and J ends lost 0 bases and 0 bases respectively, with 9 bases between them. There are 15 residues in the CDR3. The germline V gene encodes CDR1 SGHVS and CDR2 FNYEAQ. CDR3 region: CASSLALGNSYEQYF. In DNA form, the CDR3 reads TGTGCCAGCAGCTTAGCCTTAGGCAACTCCTACGAGCAGTACTTC.

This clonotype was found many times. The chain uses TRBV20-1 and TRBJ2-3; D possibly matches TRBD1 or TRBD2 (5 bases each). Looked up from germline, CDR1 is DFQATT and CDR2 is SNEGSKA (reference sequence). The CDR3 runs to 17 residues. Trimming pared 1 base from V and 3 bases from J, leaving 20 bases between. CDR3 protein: CSARGSPGPRWTDTQYF. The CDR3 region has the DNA TGCAGTGCTAGAGGATCTCCGGGACCTCGATGGACAGATACGCAGTATTTT.

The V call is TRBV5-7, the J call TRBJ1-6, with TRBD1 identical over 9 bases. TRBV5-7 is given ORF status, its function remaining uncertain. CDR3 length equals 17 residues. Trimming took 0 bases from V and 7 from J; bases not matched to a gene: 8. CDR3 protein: CASSLALGTGWNSPLHF. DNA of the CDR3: TGTGCCAGCAGCTTGGCCCTTGGGACAGGGTGGAATTCACCCCTCCACTTT.

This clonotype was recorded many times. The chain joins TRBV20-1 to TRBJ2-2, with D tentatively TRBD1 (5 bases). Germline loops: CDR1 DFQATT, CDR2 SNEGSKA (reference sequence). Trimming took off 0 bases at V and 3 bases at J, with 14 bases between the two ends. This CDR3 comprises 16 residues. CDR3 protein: CSAREFRVGYTGELFF. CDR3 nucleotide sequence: TGCAGTGCTAGAGAATTCAGGGTGGGGTACACCGGGGAGCTGTTTTTT.

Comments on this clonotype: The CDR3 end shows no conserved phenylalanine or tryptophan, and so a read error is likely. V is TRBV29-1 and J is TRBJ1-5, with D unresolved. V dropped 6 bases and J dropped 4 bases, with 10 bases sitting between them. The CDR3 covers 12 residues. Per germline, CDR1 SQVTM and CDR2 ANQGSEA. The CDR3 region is CSVRSGNQPQHC. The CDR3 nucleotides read TGCAGCGTGAGGAGTGGAAATCAGCCCCAGCATTGT.

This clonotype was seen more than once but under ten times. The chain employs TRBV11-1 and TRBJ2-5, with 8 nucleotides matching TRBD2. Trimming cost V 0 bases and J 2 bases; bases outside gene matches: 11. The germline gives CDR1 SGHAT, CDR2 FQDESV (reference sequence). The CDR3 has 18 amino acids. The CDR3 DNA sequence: TGTGCCAGCAGCTTAGCCCAGGGTTGGAGCGGGGGACAAGAGACCCAGTACTTC. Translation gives CASSLAQGWSGGQETQYF.

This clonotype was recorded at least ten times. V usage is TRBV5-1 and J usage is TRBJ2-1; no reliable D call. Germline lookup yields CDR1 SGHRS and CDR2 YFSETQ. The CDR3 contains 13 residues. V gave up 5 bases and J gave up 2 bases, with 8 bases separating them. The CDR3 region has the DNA TGCGCCAGCAGGGGAAATCCCTACAATGAGCAGTTCTTC. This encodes CASRGNPYNEQFF. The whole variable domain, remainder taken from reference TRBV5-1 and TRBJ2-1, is KAGVTQTPRYLIKTRGQQVTLSCSPISGHRSVSWYQQTPGQGLQFLFEYFSETQRNKGNFPGRFSGRQFSNSRSEMNVSTLELGDSALYLCASRGNPYNEQFFGPGTRLTVL.

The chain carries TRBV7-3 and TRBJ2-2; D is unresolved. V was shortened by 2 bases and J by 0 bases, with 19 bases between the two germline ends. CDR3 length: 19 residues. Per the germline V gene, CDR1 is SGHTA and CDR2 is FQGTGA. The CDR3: CASSLEFGQDAANTGELFF. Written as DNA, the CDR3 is TGTGCCAGCAGCTTAGAATTCGGTCAGGACGCCGCGAACACCGGGGAGCTGTTTTTT.

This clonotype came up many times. The CDR3 reads CSVQGLSYEQYF. The CDR3, as DNA: TGCAGCGTCCAAGGCTTAAGCTACGAGCAGTACTTC. The chain has TRBV29-1 and TRBJ2-7; D not resolved. In germline, CDR1 is SQVTM, CDR2 ANQGSEA. The V gene lost 6 bases and the J gene lost 3 bases, with 12 bases spanning the gap. The CDR3 has 12 amino acids.

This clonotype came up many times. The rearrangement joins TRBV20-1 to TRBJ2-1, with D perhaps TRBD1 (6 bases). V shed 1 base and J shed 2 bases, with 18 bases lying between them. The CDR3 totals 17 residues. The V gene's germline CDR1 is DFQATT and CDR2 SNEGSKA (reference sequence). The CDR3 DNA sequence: TGCAGTGCTAGAGGCCTTCGACAGGCCAACACCTACAATGAGCAGTTCTTC. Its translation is CSARGLRQANTYNEQFF.

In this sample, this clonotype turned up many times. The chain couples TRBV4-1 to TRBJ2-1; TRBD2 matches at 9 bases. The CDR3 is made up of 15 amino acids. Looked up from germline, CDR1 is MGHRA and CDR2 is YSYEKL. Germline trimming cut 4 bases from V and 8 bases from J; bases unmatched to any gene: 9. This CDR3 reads CASSLVSGSGDEQFF. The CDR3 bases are TGCGCCAGCAGCCTCGTTAGCGGGAGCGGCGATGAGCAGTTCTTC.

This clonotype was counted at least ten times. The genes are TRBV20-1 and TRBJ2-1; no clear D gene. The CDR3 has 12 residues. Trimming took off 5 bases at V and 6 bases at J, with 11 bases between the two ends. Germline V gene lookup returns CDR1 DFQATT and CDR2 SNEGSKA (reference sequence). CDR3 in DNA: TGCAGTGCTGGCTATAGTACCAATGAGCAGTTCTTC. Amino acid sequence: CSAGYSTNEQFF.

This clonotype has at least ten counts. The chain's CDR3 is CASRNTSGSVYEQYF. CDR3 DNA: TGTGCCAGCAGAAATACTAGCGGGAGTGTCTACGAGCAGTACTTC. The rearrangement links TRBV2 to TRBJ2-7; the match to TRBD2 covers 11 bases. The CDR3 contains 15 residues. CDR1 is SNHLY, CDR2 FYNNEI, per germline. V trimming: 6 bases; J trimming: 3 bases; junction bases outside the gene matches: 7.

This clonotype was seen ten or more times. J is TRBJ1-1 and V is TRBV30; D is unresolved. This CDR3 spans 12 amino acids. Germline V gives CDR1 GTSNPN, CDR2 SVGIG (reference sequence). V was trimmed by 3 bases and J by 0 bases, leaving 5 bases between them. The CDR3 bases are TGTGCCTGGAGCGTAATGAACACTGAAGCTTTCTTT. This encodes CAWSVMNTEAFF.

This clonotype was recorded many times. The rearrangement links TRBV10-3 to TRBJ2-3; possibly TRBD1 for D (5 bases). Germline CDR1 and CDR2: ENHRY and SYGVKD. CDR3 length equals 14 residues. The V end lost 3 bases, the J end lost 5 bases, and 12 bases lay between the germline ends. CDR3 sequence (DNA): TGTGCCATCAGTGATAAGGGGCCCGTAGATACGCAGTATTTT. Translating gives CAISDKGPVDTQYF.

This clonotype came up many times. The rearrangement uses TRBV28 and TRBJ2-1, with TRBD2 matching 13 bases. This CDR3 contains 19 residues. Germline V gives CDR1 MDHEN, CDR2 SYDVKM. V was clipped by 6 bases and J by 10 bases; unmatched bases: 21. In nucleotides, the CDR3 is TGTGCCAGCAGCTCCCCCTACCCCATCGGACTAGCGGGAGCCTCAGAGCAGTTCTTC. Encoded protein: CASSSPYPIGLAGASEQFF.

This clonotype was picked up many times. The DNA for the CDR3 is TGCAGTGCCCGCTTGACAGGGCGTGACACTGAAGCTTTCTTT. Translation: CSARLTGRDTEAFF. J is TRBJ1-1 and V is TRBV20-1; 7 bases fit TRBD1. Germline assignment: CDR1 DFQATT and CDR2 SNEGSKA (reference sequence). The CDR3 loop spans 14 amino acids. Trimming removed 6 bases from V and 3 bases from J; junction bases left unmatched: 10.

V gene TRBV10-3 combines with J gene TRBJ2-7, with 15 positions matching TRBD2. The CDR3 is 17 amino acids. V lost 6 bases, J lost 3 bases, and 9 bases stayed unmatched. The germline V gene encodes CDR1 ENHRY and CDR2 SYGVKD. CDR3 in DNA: TGTGCCATCAGCCCCGGGACTAGCGGGGGGACCCTCTACGAGCAGTACTTC. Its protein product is CAISPGTSGGTLYEQYF.

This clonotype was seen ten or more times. The CDR3, as DNA: TGTGCCAGCAGCTTAGGACTAGCGGGAAGGTACGGAGAGACCCAGTACTTC. This translates into CASSLGLAGRYGETQYF. The V gene is TRBV7-2, the J gene TRBJ2-5; 11 bases fit TRBD2. Germline assignment: CDR1 SGHTA and CDR2 FQGNSA. The CDR3 is 17 residues long. V was clipped by 1 base and J by 4 bases; unmatched bases: 8.

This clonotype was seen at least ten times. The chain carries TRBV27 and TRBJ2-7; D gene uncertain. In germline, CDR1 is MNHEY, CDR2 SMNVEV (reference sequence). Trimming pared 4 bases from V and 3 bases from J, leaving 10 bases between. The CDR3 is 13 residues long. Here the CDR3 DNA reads TGTGCCAGCAGTTCTAGGGTCCACTACGAGCAGTACTTC. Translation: CASSSRVHYEQYF.